The 16 T cell receptor beta chains given below trace back to one sample, sequenced in a study of regulatory T cells in long-lasting Graves disease. Time point here: newly diagnosed GD, antithyroid drugs for less than 3 months. Isolated PBMC RNA provided the starting material for the TCR library. Investigators prepared the TCR beta libraries by applying iRepertoire HTBI primers and Arm-PCR of CDR3 regions. TCRdb ran MiXCR on the multiplex PCR reads and lists one entry per CDR3 protein. The profile shows fewer than 650,000 distinct CDR3 sequences, about 15% of them singletons. This sample was also put to use in a study of T cells in Graves' hyperthyroidism and ophthalmopathy.

Sequencing used peripheral blood mononuclear cells (PBMCs), obtained at new diagnosis, from a patient treated with antithyroid drugs. The receptors were sampled from a woman aged 30 to 39 with Graves disease.

The rearrangement joins TRBV5-5 to TRBJ1-1, with D possibly matching TRBD1 (5 bases). The CDR3 consists of 17 residues. The germline V gene encodes CDR1 SGHKS and CDR2 YYEKEE (reference sequence). V gave up 1 base and J gave up 1 base, with 17 bases separating them. CDR3 bases: TGTGCCAGCAGCTTGTGGGGGAAGGTTTTGAGGAACACTGAAGCTTTCTTT. Translation gives CASSLWGKVLRNTEAFF.

This clonotype was found many times. The chain links TRBV12-3 or TRBV12-4 to TRBJ2-5; D unclear. V lost 6 bases and J lost 5, with 16 bases in between. This CDR3 spans 14 amino acids. In nucleotides, the CDR3 is TGTGCCAGCAGCTTGGGTTCGGGCGGTGAGACCCAGTACTTC. This codes for CASSLGSGGETQYF.

The chain carries TRBV20-1 and TRBJ2-2; no clear D. The germline gives CDR1 DFQATT, CDR2 SNEGSKA (reference sequence). V lost 1 base and J lost 4, with 16 bases in between. The CDR3 totals 16 residues. This CDR3 reads CSARGFRASGTGELFF. CDR3 nucleotide sequence: TGCAGTGCTAGAGGTTTTAGGGCGTCGGGCACCGGGGAGCTGTTTTTT.

This clonotype was seen repeatedly, ten times or more. The V and J genes are TRBV12-3 or TRBV12-4 and TRBJ1-1; D remains ambiguous. The CDR3 has 14 residues. Trimming took 6 bases from V and 5 from J, leaving 16 bases between them. CDR3 DNA: TGTGCCAGCAGCCCTAGCCTATCGGGGACTGAAGCTTTCTTT. Translating gives CASSPSLSGTEAFF.

In its sample, this clonotype was seen many times. DNA for the CDR3: TGTGCCAGCAGCCCCCGCGGGGTAAGGAGCAATGAGCAGTTCTTC. This sequence encodes CASSPRGVRSNEQFF. V gene TRBV14 combines with J gene TRBJ2-1; D possibly corresponds to TRBD2 (6 bases). The CDR3 spans 15 residues. CDR1 SGHDN and CDR2 FVKESK come from the germline V gene. V was pared by 4 bases and J by 6 bases, with 16 bases between.

The chain couples TRBV2 to TRBJ2-6; possibly TRBD1 or TRBD2 for D (7 bases each). The CDR3 loop spans 17 amino acids. CDR1 SNHLY and CDR2 FYNNEI come from the germline V gene. The germline V and J ends were trimmed by 5 bases and 3 bases, with 17 bases remaining between them. The CDR3 loop is CASSLLRGGIGANVLTF. The CDR3 coding sequence is TGTGCCAGCAGTCTACTCAGGGGGGGTATTGGGGCCAACGTCCTGACTTTC.

This clonotype was seen a few times. This sequence joins TRBV27 and TRBJ2-1; no clear D gene. The germline V gene has CDR1 MNHEY and CDR2 SMNVEV (reference sequence). The V gene lost 2 bases and the J gene lost 3 bases, with 11 bases spanning the gap. This CDR3 is built from 15 residues. The CDR3 nucleotides read TGTGCCAGCAGTTTACGAAGCACAGTCTACAATGAGCAGTTCTTC. This translates into CASSLRSTVYNEQFF.

This chain connects TRBV6-1 to TRBJ2-2; D is unresolved. CDR1 is MNHNS, CDR2 SASEGT, per germline. CDR3 length: 15 residues. Trimming took off 7 bases at V and 0 bases at J, with 12 bases between the two ends. The CDR3 region is CASTCRPANTGELFF. The CDR3 coding sequence is TGTGCCAGCACATGTAGGCCAGCGAACACCGGGGAGCTGTTTTTT.

This clonotype was seen ten or more times. The gene calls are TRBV6-2 or TRBV6-3 and TRBJ2-3; TRBD2 matches at 8 bases. The V segment lost 5 bases and the J segment 0 bases; nucleotides outside the gene matches: 7. The CDR3 sequence is 16 residues long. Germline-derived CDR1 and CDR2 are MNHEY and SVGEGT. CDR3 sequence: CASSDTGTRSTDTQYF. DNA of the CDR3: TGTGCCAGCAGTGACACCGGGACTAGAAGCACAGATACGCAGTATTTT.

The gene calls are TRBV4-1 and TRBJ1-1; D gene uncertain. This CDR3 is 13 amino acids long. Trimming removed 0 bases at V and 10 bases at J, with 12 bases between. Germline assignment: CDR1 MGHRA and CDR2 YSYEKL. This chain's CDR3 is CASSQEIGRGAFF. As DNA, the CDR3 is TGCGCCAGCAGCCAAGAAATTGGGCGAGGAGCTTTCTTT.

The rearrangement links TRBV6-1 to TRBJ1-3, with 8 nucleotides matching TRBD1. Germline CDR1 MNHNS, CDR2 SASEGT. The CDR3 spans 16 residues. With 6 bases clipped from V and 1 base from J, the junction kept 8 bases outside the gene matches. This CDR3 is CASRNPRGLSGNTIYF. The CDR3 DNA is TGTGCCAGCAGAAACCCCAGGGGGCTTTCTGGAAACACCATATATTTT.

Ten or more counts support this clonotype. The rearrangement joins TRBV2 to TRBJ2-7; D may be TRBD1 (5 bases). V lost 9 bases, J lost 1 base, and 13 bases lay in between. CDR1 is SNHLY, CDR2 FYNNEI, per germline. The CDR3 extends over 13 amino acids. This chain's CDR3 is CASSAPGSYEQYF. The CDR3 region has the DNA TGTGCCAGTTCTGCTCCAGGGTCCTACGAGCAGTACTTC.

This clonotype came up many times. The V and J genes are TRBV6-9 and TRBJ2-7; 8 nucleotides agree with TRBD2. The CDR3 has 14 amino acids. Per germline, CDR1 MNHGY and CDR2 SVAAGI. J was trimmed by 6 bases and V by 3 bases; bases with no gene match: 7. The CDR3 loop reads CASSYKRELPEQYF. The CDR3 nucleotides read TGTGCCAGCAGTTACAAGCGGGAGCTCCCCGAGCAGTACTTC.

This clonotype has a count of ten or more. The CDR3 sequence: CASIFSYNSPLHF. CDR3 DNA sequence: TGTGCCAGCATCTTTTCCTATAATTCACCCCTCCACTTT. The chain combines TRBV2 with TRBJ1-6; D gene uncertain. Germline-derived CDR1 and CDR2 are SNHLY and FYNNEI. Trimming took 7 bases from V and 1 from J, leaving 5 bases between them. This CDR3 comprises 13 residues.

The chain is built from TRBV4-1 and TRBJ2-3; no firm D call. There are 16 residues in the CDR3. Germline CDR1 is MGHRA and CDR2 is YSYEKL. The V end lost 0 bases, the J end lost 2 bases, and 12 bases lay between the germline ends. Here the CDR3 DNA reads TGCGCCAGCAGCCAAGAGGGAACCTATGACACAGATACGCAGTATTTT. Translation: CASSQEGTYDTDTQYF.

This clonotype was seen more than once but under ten times. This sequence joins TRBV5-6 and TRBJ1-6; TRBD1 might be the D (6 bases). This CDR3 comprises 16 residues. Between the trimmed V and J ends, which lost 3 bases and 7 bases, there was a span of 17 bases. Germline V gene sequence: CDR1 SGHDT, CDR2 YYEEEE. CDR3 sequence reads: CASSSGPGARNSPLHF. The CDR3 nucleotides are TGTGCCAGCAGCTCTGGGCCGGGGGCGAGGAATTCACCCCTCCACTTT.